The clone carrying this TCR beta chain has a count of ten or more. Its antigen is as yet unknown. This sample stems from a study of spatial heterogeneity in lung cancer. MiXCR was run by TCRdb on the 5' RACE reads, yielding one entry per CDR3 protein. The sample includes roughly 49,000 distinct CDR3 sequences, roughly 7% of them seen just once. The time point here: sample taken at primary tumor resection. Unsorted whole RNA from tumor, nontumor lung or frozen PBMC underwent sequencing. The cohort: around 79 early-stage, untreated non-small cell lung cancer patients. Whole-study findings and limits: Circulating ubiquitous expanded tumor TCRs were observed more frequently at resection than at follow-up.

Germline-derived CDR1 and CDR2 are SGDLS and YYNGEE. Trimming removed 4 bases from V and 7 bases from J, with 18 bases in between. This CDR3 spans 15 amino acids. The chain has TRBV9 and TRBJ2-1; TRBD2 is a possible D gene (7 bases). The sequencing here drew on PBMCs, taken at surgery. This TCR was recovered from a female donor with early-stage non-small cell lung cancer. CDR3 DNA: TGTGCCAGCAGCCCCGAAGGGGGGGGTTCTAATGAGCAGTTCTTC. It codes for CASSPEGGGSNEQFF. The complete variable domain, with remaining parts taken from reference TRBV9 and TRBJ2-1, reads DSGVTQTPKHLITATGQRVTLRCSPRSGDLSVYWYQQSLDQGLQFLIQYYNGEERAKGNILERFSAQQFPDLHSELNLSSLELGDSALYFCASSPEGGGSNEQFFGPGTRLTVL.